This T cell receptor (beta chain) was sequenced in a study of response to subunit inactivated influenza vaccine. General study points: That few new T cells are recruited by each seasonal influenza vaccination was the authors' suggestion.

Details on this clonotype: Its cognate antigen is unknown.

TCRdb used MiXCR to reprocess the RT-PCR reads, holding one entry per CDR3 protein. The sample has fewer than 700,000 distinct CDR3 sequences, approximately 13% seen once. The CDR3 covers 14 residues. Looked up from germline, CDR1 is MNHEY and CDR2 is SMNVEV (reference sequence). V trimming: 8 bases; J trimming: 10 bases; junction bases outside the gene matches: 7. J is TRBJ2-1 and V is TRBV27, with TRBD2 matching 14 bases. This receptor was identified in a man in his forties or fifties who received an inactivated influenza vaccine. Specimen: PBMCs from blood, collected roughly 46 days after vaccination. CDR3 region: CASGRLAGGQEQFF. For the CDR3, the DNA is TGTGCCAGCGGTAGACTAGCGGGGGGGCAAGAGCAGTTCTTC.